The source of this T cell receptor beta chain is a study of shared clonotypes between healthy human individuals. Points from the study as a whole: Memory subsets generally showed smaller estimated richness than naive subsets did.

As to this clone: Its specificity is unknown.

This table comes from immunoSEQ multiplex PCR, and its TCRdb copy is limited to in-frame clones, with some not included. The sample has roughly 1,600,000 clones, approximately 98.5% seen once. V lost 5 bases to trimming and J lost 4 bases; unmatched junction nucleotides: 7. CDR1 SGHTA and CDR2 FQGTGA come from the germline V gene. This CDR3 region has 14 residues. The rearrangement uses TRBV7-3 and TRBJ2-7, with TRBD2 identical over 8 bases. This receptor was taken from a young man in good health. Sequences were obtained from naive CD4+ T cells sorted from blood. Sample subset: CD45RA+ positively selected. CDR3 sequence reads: CASSPRGGRYEQYF. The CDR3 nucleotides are TGTGCCAGCAGCCCCCGGGGGGGGAGGTACGAGCAGTACTTC.